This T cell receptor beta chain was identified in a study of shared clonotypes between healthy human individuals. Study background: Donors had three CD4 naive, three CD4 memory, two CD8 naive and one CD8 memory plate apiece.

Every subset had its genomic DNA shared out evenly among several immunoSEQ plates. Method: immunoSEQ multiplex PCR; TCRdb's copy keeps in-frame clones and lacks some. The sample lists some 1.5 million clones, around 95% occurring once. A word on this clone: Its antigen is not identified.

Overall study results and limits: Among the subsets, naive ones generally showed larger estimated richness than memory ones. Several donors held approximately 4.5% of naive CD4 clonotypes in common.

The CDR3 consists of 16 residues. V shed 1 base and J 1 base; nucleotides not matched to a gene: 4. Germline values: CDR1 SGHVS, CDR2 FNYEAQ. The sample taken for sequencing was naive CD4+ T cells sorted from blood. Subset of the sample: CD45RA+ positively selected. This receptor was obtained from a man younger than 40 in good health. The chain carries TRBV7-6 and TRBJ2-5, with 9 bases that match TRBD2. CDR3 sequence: CASSLGSSGAQETQYF. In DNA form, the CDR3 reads TGTGCCAGCAGCTTAGGGTCTAGCGGGGCCCAAGAGACCCAGTACTTC.